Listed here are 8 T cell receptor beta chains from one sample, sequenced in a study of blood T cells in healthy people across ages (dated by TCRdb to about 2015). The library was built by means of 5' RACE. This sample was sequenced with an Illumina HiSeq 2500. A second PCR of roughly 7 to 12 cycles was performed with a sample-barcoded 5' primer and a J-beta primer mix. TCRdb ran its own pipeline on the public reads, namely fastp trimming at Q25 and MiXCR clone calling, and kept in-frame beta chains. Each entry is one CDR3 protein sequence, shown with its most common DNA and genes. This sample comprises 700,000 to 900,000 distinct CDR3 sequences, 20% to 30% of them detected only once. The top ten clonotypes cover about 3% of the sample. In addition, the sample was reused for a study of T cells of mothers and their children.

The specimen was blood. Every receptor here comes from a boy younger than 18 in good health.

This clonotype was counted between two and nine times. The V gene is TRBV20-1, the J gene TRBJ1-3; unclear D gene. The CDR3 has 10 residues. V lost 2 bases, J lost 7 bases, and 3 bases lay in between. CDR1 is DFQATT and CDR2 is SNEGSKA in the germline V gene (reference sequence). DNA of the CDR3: TGCAGTGCTAGAAGTAACACCATATATTTT. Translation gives CSARSNTIYF.

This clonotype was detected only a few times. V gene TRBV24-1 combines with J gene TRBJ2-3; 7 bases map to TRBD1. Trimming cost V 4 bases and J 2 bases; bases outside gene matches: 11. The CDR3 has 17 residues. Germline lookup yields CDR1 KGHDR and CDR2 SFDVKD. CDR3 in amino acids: CATSDRTGRRFTDTQYF. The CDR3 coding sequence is TGTGCCACCAGTGACAGGACAGGAAGGAGATTCACAGATACGCAGTATTTT.

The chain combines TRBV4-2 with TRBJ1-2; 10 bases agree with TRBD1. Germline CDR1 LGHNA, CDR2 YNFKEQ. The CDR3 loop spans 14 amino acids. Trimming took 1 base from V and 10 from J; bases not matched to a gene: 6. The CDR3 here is CASSQVGGQGDYTF. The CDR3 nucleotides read TGTGCCAGCAGCCAAGTGGGAGGACAGGGGGACTACACCTTC.

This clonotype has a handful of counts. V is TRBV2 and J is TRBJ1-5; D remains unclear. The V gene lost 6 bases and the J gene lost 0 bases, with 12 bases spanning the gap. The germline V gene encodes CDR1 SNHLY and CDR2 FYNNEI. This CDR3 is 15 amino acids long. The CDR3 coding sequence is TGTGCCAGCAGCCTAGATCGCTATAGCAATCAGCCCCAGCATTTT. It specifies CASSLDRYSNQPQHF. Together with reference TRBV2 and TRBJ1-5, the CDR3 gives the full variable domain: EPEVTQTPSHQVTQMGQEVILRCVPISNHLYFYWYRQILGQKVEFLVSFYNNEISEKSEIFDDQFSVERPDGSNFTLKIRSTKLEDSAMYFCASSLDRYSNQPQHFGDGTRLSIL.

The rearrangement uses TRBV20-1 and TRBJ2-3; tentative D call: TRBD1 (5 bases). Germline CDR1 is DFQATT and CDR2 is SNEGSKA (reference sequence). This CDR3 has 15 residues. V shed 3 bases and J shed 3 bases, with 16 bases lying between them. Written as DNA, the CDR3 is TGCAGTGCTAGGTCCCGATCAGGGATGACAGATACGCAGTATTTT. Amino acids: CSARSRSGMTDTQYF.

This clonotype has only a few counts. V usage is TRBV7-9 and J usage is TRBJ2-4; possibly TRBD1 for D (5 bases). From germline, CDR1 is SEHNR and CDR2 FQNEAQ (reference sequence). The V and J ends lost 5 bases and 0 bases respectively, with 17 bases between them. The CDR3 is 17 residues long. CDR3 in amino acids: CASSRTDSPIAKNIQYF. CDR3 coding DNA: TGTGCCAGCAGCCGGACCGACAGCCCGATAGCCAAAAACATTCAGTACTTC.

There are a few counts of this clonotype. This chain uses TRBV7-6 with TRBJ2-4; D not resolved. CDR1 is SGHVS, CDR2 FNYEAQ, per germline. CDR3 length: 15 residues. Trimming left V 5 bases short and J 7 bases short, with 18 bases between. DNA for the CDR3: TGTGCCAGCAGCCCCATGTCGGATGACCGGAACATTCAGTACTTC. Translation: CASSPMSDDRNIQYF.

The CDR3 DNA reads as TGTGCCAGCAGTCCCGGGACAATTGGGAGCCGGTTGGGCACAGATACGCAGTATTTT. Translation gives CASSPGTIGSRLGTDTQYF. The chain links TRBV7-9 to TRBJ2-3; D may be TRBD1 (6 bases). Trimming stripped 6 bases from V and 1 base from J, with 26 bases between. The CDR3 runs 19 residues. Germline V gives CDR1 SEHNR, CDR2 FQNEAQ (reference sequence).